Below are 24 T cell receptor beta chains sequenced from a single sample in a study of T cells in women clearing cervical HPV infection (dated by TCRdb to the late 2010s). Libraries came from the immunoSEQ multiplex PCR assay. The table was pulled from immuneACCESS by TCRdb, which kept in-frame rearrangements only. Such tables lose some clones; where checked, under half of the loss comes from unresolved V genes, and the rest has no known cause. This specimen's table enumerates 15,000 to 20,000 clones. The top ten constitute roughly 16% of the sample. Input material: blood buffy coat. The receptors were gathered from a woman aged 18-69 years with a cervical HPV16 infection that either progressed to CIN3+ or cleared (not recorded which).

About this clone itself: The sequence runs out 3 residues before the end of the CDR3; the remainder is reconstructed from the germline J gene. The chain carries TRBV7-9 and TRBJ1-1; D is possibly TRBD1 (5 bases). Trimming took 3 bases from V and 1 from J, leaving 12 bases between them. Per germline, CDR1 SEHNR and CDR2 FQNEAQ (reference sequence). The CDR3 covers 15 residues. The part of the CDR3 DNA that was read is TGTGCCAGCAGCTTCTTAGGACACCAGAACACTGAA. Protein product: CASSFLGHQNTE. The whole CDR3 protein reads CASSFLGHQNTEAFF.

This CDR3 is CASSLDLAGGQETQYF. The sequenced part of the CDR3 DNA is TGCGCCAGCAGCTTGGACCTGGCGGGGGGGCAAGAGACG. This sequence joins TRBV5-1 and TRBJ2-3, with 9 bases matching TRBD2. The CDR3 extends 3 residues past the end of the read, so its final part is completed from the germline J gene. This CDR3 comprises 16 residues. Per the germline V gene, CDR1 is SGHRS and CDR2 is YFSETQ.

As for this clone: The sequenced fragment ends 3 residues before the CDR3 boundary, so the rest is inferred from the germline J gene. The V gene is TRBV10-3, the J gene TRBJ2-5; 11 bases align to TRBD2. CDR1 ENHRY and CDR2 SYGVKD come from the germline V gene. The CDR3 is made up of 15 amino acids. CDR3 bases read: TGTGCCATCAGAGATAGCGGGGGGGACACAGATACC. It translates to CAIRDSGGDTDT. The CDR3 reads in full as CAIRDSGGDTDTQYF.

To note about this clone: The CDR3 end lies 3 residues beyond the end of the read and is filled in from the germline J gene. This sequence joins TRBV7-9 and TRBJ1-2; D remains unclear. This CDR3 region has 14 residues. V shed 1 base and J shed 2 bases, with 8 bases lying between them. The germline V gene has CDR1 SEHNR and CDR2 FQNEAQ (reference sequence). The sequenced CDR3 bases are TGTGCCAGCAGCTTAGTACCGGGGAACTATGGC. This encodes CASSLVPGNYG. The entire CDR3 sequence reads CASSLVPGNYGYTF. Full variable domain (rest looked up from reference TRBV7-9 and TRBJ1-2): DTGVSQNPRHKITKRGQNVTFRCDPISEHNRLYWYRQTLGQGPEFLTYFQNEAQLEKSRLLSDRFSAERPKGSFSTLEIQRTEQGDSAMYLCASSLVPGNYGYTFGSGTRLTVV.

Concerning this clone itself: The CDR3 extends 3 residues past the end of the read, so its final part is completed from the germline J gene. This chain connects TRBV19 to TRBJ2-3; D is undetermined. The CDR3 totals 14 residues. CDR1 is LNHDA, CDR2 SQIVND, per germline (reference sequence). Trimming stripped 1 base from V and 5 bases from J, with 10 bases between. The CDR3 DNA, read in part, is TGTGCCAGTAGTATAGGGGCTACTCTAGATACG. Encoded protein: CASSIGATLDT. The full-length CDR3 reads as CASSIGATLDTQYF. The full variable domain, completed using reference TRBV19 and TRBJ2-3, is DGGITQSPKYLFRKEGQNVTLSCEQNLNHDAMYWYRQDPGQGLRLIYYSQIVNDFQKGDIAEGYSVSREKKESFPLTVTSAQKNPTAFYLCASSIGATLDTQYFGPGTRLTVL.

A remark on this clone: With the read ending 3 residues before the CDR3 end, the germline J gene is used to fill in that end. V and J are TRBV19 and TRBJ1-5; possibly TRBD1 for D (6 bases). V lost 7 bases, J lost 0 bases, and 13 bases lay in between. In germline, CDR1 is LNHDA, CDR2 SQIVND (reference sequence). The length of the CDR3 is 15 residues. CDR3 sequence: CASTTGGYSNQPQHF. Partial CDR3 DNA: TGTGCCAGTACTACGGGGGGCTATAGCAATCAGCCC.

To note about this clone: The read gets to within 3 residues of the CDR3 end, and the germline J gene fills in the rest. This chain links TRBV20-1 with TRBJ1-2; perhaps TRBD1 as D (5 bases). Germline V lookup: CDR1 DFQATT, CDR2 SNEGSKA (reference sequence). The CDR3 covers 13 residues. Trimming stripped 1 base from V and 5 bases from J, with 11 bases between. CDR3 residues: CSARVPGLYGYTF. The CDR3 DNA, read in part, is TGCAGTGCTAGAGTTCCAGGGTTGTATGGC.

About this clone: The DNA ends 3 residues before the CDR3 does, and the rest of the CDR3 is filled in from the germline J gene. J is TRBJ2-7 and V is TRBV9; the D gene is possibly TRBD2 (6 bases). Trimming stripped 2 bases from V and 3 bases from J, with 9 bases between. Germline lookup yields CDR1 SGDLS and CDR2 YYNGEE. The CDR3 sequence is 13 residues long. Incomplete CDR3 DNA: TGTGCCAGCAGCGTGGGACTGGACTACGAG. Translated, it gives CASSVGLDYE. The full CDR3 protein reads CASSVGLDYEQYF.

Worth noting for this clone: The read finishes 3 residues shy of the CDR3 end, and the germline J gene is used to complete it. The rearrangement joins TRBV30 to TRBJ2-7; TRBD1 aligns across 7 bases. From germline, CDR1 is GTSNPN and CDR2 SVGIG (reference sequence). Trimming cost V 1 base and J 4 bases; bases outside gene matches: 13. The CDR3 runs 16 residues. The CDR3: CAWSAVFGTAVYEQYF. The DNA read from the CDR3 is TGTGCCTGGAGTGCGGTCTTTGGGACAGCAGTGTACGAG.

The CDR3 here is CAWRFGGNYGYTF. Partial CDR3 DNA: TGTGCCTGGAGATTCGGGGGAAACTATGGC. V usage is TRBV30 and J usage is TRBJ1-2; tentative D call: TRBD1 (5 bases). The read comes to an end 3 residues before the CDR3 does, leaving the germline J gene to fill in the end. Trimming shortened V by 3 bases and J by 2 bases, and 10 bases separated the two germline ends. The CDR3 spans 13 residues. Germline V lookup: CDR1 GTSNPN, CDR2 SVGIG (reference sequence). The entire variable domain, with the rest obtained from reference TRBV30 and TRBJ1-2, is as follows: SQTIHQWPATLVQPVGSPLSLECTVEGTSNPNLYWYRQAAGRGLQLLFYSVGIGQISSEVPQNLSASRPQDRQFILSSKKLLLSDSGFYLCAWRFGGNYGYTFGSGTRLTVV.

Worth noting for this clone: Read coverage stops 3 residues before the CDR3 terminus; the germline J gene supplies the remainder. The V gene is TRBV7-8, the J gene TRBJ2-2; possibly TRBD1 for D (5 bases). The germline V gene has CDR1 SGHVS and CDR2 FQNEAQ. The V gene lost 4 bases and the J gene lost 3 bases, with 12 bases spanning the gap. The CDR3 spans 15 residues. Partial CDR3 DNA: TGTGCCAGCAGCTCCTTGGTAGGGGACACCGGGGAG. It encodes CASSSLVGDTGE. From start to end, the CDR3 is CASSSLVGDTGELFF.

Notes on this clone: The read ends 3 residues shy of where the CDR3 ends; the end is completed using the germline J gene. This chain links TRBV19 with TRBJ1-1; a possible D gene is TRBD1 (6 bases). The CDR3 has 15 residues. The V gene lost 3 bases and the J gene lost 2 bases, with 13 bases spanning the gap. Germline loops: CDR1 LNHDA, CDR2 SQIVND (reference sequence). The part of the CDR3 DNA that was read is TGTGCCAGTAGTATTCTCGCACAGGGAAACACTGAA. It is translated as CASSILAQGNTE. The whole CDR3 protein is CASSILAQGNTEAFF.

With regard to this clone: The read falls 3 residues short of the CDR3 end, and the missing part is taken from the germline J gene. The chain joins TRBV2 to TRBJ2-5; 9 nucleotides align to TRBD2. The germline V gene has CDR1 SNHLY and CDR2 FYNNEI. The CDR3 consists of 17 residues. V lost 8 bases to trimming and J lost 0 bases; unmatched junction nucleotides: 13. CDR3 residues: CASRPAGGPAYQETQYF. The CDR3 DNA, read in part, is TGTGCCAGCCGCCCAGCGGGGGGTCCCGCCTACCAAGAGACC.

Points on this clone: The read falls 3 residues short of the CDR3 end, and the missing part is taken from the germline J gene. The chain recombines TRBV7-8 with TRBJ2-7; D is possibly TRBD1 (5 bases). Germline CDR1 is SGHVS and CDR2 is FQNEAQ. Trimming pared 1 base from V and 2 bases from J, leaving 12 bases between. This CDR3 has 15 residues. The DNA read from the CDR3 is TGTGCCAGCAGCTTAGGGCAGGGAATAGCCTACGAG. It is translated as CASSLGQGIAYE. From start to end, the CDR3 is CASSLGQGIAYEQYF.

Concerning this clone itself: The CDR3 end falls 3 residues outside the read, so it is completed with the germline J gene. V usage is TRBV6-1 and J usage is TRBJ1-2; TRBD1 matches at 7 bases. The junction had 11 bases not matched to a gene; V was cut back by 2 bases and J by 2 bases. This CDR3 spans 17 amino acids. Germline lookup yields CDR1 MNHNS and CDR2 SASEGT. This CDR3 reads CASSERSGTAVNYGYTF. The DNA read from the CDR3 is TGTGCCAGCAGTGAAAGGTCCGGGACAGCAGTGAACTATGGC.

The CDR3 sequence: CSAQTGANEKLFF. The covered CDR3 bases are TGCAGTGCCCAGACAGGGGCTAATGAAAAG. The V and J genes are TRBV20-1 and TRBJ2-2, with 8 bases identical to TRBD1. The missing CDR3 end, 3 residues past where the read stops, is filled in from the germline J gene. The germline V gene has CDR1 DFQATT and CDR2 SNEGSKA (reference sequence). The CDR3 totals 13 residues.

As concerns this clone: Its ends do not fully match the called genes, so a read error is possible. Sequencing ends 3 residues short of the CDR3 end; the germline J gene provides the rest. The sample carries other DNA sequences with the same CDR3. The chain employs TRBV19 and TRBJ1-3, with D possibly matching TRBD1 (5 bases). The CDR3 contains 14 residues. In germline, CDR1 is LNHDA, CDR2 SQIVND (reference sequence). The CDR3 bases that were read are TGTGCCACTCAAACAGGTTCCTCTGGAAACACA. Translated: CATQTGSSGNT. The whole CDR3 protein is CATQTGSSGNTIYF.

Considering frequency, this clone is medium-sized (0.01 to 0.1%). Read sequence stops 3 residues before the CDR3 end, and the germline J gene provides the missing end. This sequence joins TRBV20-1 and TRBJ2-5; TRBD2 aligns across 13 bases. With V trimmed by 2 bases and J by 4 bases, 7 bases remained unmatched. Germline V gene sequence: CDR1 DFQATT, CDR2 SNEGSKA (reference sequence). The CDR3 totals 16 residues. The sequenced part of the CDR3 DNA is TGCAGTGCTAGACTCGGGACTAGCGGGGAATTAGAGACC. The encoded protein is CSARLGTSGELET. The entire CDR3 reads CSARLGTSGELETQYF.

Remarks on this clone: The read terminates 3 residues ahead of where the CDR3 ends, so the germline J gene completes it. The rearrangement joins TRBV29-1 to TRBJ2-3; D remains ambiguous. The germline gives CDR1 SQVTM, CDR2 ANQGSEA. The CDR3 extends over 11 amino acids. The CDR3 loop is CSVDNGWPQYF. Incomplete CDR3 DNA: TGCAGCGTTGATAACGGGTGGCCG.

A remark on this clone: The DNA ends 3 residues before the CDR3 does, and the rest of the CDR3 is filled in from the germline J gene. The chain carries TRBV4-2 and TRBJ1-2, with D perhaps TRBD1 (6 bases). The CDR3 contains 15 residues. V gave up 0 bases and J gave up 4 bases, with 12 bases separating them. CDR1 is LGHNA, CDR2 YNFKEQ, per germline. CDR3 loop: CASSQDGQPVYGYTF. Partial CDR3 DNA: TGTGCCAGCAGCCAAGACGGACAGCCAGTCTATGGC.

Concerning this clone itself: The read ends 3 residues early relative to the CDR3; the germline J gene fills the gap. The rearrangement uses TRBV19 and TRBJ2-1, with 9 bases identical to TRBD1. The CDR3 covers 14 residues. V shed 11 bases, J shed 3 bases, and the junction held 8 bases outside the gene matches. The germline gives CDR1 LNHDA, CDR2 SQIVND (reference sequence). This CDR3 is CAATGTGNYNEQFF. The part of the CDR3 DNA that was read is TGTGCCGCGACGGGGACAGGGAACTACAATGAG.

The CDR3 here is CASSGGVRGDYGYTF. The sequenced part of the CDR3 DNA is TGCGCCAGCAGTGGGGGGGTTAGGGGTGACTATGGC. This chain joins TRBV10-2 and TRBJ1-2, with D maybe TRBD1 (5 bases). The CDR3 end falls 3 residues outside the read, so it is completed with the germline J gene. The CDR3 runs 15 residues. V was cut by 4 bases and J by 3 bases, with 15 bases left in between. In germline, CDR1 is WSHSY, CDR2 SAAADI.

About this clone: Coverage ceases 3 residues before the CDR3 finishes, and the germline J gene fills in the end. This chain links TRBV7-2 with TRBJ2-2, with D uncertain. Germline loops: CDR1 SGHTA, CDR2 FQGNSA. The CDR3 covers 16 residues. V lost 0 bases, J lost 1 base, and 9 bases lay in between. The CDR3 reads CASSLATMWNTGELFF. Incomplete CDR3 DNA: TGTGCCAGCAGCTTAGCTACAATGTGGAACACCGGGGAG.

Incomplete CDR3 DNA: TGTGCCAGCAGCCCGAGCCCCTCAGGAGATACC. Translated: CASSPSPSGDT. The entire CDR3 sequence reads CASSPSPSGDTYTF. This chain joins TRBV7-2 and TRBJ1-2; D not certain. The read terminates 3 residues before the CDR3 end, so the remaining end is supplied by the germline J gene. The CDR3 loop spans 14 amino acids. Germline V gives CDR1 SGHTA, CDR2 FQGNSA.